Presented here are 6 T cell receptor beta chains from one specimen sequenced in a study of cytomegalovirus exposure and HLA in healthy donors. Data came from immunoSEQ multiplex PCR; TCRdb stores just in-frame clones and leaves some out. The top ten hold roughly 5.5% of the sample, which has under 250,000 clones, 70% to 90% seen once. Sample: PBMCs. The receptors shown here come from a woman under 30 in good health and CMV-seronegative.

The rearrangement joins TRBV28 to TRBJ1-2, with TRBD1 matching over 11 bases. Unmatched junction bases numbered 8, after V lost 6 bases and J lost 5 bases. Germline V gene lookup returns CDR1 MDHEN and CDR2 SYDVKM. This CDR3 is 15 amino acids long. As DNA, the CDR3 is TGTGCCAGCAGGGTACCTGGGACAGGGGGTTATGGCTACACCTTC. As protein: CASRVPGTGGYGYTF.

The rearrangement uses TRBV5-1 and TRBJ2-2; no clear D gene. The CDR3 extends over 14 amino acids. V was trimmed by 3 bases and J by 4 bases, leaving 10 bases between them. Germline lookup yields CDR1 SGHRS and CDR2 YFSETQ. CDR3 amino acids: CASSSEDPTGELFF. CDR3 bases: TGCGCCAGCAGCTCAGAGGACCCCACCGGGGAGCTGTTTTTT.

This clone was seen only a few times. Within the sample, other DNA sequences also encode this same CDR3. The rearrangement links TRBV2 to TRBJ2-3, with D uncertain. The ends were cut back, 6 bases at V and 1 base at J, with 5 bases in the middle. Germline V CDR1 and CDR2: SNHLY, FYNNEI. This CDR3 comprises 12 residues. CDR3 protein: CASSLGTDTQYF. The CDR3 nucleotides read TGTGCCAGCAGCTTGGGCACAGATACGCAGTATTTT.

This rearrangement joins TRBV15 to TRBJ2-5; D call uncertain. The V gene lost 3 bases and the J gene lost 1 base, with 0 bases spanning the gap. This CDR3 is built from 11 residues. Germline V gene data show CDR1 as LNHNV and CDR2 as YYDKDF (reference sequence). CDR3 in DNA: TGTGCCACCAGCAGCCAAGAGACCCAGTACTTC. The encoded protein is CATSSQETQYF.

This clone was found a few times. This sequence joins TRBV5-4 and TRBJ2-7, with a weak D call TRBD1 (7 bases). CDR3 length equals 14 residues. Trimming removed 4 bases at V and 3 bases at J, with 14 bases between. The germline V gene encodes CDR1 SGHNT and CDR2 YYREEE (reference sequence). CDR3 sequence: CASSLGGGDYEQYF. CDR3 bases: TGTGCCAGCAGCCTCGGAGGGGGCGACTACGAGCAGTACTTC.

CDR3 coding DNA: TGTGCCAGCAGCTTCGGTACAGGGGCTAACTATGGCTACACCTTC. It codes for CASSFGTGANYGYTF. The rearrangement joins TRBV13 to TRBJ1-2, with 7 bases matching TRBD1. V dropped 3 bases and J dropped 0; count of bases not matched to a gene: 4. This CDR3 is built from 15 residues. Germline CDR1 is PRHDT and CDR2 is FYEKMQ (reference sequence).